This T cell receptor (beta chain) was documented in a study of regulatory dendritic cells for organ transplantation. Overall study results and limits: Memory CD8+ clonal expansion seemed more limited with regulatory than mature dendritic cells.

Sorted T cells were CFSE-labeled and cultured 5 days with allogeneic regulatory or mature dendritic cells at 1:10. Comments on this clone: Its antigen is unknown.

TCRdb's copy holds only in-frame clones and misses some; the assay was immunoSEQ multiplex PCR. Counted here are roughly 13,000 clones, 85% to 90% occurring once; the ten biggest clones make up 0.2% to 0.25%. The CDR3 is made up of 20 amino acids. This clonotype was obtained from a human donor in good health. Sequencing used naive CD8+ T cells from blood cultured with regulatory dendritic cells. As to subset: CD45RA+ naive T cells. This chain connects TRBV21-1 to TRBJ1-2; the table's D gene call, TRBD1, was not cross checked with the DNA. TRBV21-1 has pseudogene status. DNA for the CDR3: TGTGCCAGCAGCACGTACGGGACAGGATTTACTCAGAAGGCTAACTATGGCTACACCTTC. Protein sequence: CASSTYGTGFTQKANYGYTF.